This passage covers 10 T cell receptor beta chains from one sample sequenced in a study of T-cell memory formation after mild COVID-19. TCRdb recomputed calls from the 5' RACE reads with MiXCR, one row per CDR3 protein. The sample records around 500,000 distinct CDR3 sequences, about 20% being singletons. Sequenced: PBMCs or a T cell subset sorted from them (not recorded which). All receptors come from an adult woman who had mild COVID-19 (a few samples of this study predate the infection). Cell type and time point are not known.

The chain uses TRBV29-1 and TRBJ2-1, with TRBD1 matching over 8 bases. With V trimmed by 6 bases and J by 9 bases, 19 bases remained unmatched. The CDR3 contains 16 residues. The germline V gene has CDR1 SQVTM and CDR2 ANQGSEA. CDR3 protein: CSVPGAAGDRRGEQFF. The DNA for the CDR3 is TGCAGCGTCCCCGGGGCGGCAGGGGACAGGCGGGGTGAGCAGTTCTTC.

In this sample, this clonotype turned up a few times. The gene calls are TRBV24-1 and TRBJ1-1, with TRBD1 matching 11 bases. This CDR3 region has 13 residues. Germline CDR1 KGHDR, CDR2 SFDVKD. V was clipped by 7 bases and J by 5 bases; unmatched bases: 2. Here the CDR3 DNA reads TGTGCCACCAGGGGACAGGGGGAAACTGAAGCTTTCTTT. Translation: CATRGQGETEAFF.

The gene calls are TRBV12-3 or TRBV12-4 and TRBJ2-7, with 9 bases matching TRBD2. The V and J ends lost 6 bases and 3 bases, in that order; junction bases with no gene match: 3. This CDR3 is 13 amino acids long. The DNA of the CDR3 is TGTGCCAGCAGATTTAGCGGGAGCTACGAGCAGTACTTC. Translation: CASRFSGSYEQYF.

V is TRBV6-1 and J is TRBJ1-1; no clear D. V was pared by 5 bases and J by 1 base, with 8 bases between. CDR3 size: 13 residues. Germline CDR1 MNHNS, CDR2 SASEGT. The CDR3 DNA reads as TGTGCCAGCAGTTCAGGCAAGAACACTGAAGCTTTCTTT. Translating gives CASSSGKNTEAFF.

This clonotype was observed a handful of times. CDR3 in DNA: TGTGCCAGCACCTCAAGCGGGACAACCTACAATGAGCAGTTCTTC. Its protein is CASTSSGTTYNEQFF. The rearrangement links TRBV12-3 or TRBV12-4 to TRBJ2-1; perhaps TRBD2 as D (7 bases). Trimming took 7 bases from V and 2 from J, leaving 15 bases between them. This CDR3 has 15 residues.

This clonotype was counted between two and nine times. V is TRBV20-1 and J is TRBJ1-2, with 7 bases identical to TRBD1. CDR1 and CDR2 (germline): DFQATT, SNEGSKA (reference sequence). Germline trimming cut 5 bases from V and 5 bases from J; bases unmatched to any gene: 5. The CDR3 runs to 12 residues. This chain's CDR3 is CSASQGDYGYTF. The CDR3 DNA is TGCAGTGCTTCTCAGGGGGATTATGGCTACACCTTC.

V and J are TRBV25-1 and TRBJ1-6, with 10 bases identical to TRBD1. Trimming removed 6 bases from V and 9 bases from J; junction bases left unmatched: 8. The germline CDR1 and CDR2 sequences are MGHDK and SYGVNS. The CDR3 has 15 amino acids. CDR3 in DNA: TGTGCCAGCAGGAGAGGGACAGGGGAGATTTCACCCCTCCACTTT. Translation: CASRRGTGEISPLHF.

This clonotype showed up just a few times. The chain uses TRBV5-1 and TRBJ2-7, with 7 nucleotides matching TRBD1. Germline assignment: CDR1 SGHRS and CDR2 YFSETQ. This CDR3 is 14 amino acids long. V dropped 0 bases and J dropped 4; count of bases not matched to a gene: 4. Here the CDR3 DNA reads TGCGCCAGCAGCTTGGAGGGGGCGCGATACGAGCAGTACTTC. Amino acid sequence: CASSLEGARYEQYF.

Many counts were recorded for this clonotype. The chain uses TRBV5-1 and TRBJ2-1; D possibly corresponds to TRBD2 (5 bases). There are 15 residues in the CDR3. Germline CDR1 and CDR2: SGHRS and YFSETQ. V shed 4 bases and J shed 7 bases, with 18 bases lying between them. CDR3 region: CASSPGVGDINEQFF. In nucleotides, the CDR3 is TGCGCCAGCAGCCCCGGGGTAGGAGACATAAATGAGCAGTTCTTC.

The CDR3 DNA sequence: TGTGCCAGTAGGGGCACTCGGGACAGGGGTGGCGAGCAGTACTTC. The encoded protein is CASRGTRDRGGEQYF. This chain uses TRBV19 with TRBJ2-7, with 10 bases matching TRBD1. V shed 6 bases and J 6 bases; nucleotides not matched to a gene: 11. The CDR3 is 15 residues long. From germline, CDR1 is LNHDA and CDR2 SQIVND (reference sequence).